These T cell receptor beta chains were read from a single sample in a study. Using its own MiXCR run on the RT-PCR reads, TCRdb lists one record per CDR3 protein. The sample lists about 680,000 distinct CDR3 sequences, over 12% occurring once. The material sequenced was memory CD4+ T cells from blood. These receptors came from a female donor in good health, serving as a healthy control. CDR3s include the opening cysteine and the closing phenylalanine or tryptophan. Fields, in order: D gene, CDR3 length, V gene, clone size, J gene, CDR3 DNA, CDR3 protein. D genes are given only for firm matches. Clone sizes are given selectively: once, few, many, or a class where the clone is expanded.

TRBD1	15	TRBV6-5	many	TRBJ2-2	TGTGCCAGCAGAAAGGGACAGGTGAACACCGGGGAGCTGTTTTTT	CASRKGQVNTGELFF
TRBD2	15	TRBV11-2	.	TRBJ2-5	TGTGCCAGCAGTTCACTAGCGGGAAGACAAGAGACCCAGTACTTC	CASSSLAGRQETQYF
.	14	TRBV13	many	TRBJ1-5	TGTGCCAGCAGCATCAGACAGGTCAATCAGCCCCAGCATTTT	CASSIRQVNQPQHF
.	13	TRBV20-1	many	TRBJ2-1	TGCAGTGCTAGAGTCTTGGTTTTTCGTGAGCAGTTCTTC	CSARVLVFREQFF
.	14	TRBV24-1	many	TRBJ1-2	TGTGCCACCTCGAAACAGGGAATTCAGTCTGGCTACACCTTC	CATSKQGIQSGYTF
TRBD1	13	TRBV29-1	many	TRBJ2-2	TGCAGCGTCCGGGACAGGGGCACCGGGGAGCTGTTTTTT	CSVRDRGTGELFF
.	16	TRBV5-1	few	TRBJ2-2	TGCGCCAGCAGCTTATCCCCTAGCTCCGACACCGGGGAGCTGTTTTTT	CASSLSPSSDTGELFF
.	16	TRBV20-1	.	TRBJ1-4	TGCAGTGCTAGAGACCCCCGGGCAGGGGCTAATGAAAAACTGTTTTTT	CSARDPRAGANEKLFF
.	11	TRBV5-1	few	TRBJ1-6	TGCGCCAGCCCCGGTAATTCACCCCTCCACTTT	CASPGNSPLHF
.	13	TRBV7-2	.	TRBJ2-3	TGTGCCAGCAGCTACAGGGCCACAGATACGCAGTATTTT	CASSYRATDTQYF
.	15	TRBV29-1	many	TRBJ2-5	TGCAGCCCTTGTGGAGTCTACCAACAAGAAGAGACCCAGTACTTC	CSPCGVYQQEETQYF
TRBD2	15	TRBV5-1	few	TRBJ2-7	TGCGCCAGCAGCTTGGTGGCACTAGCGGCCTACGAGCAGTACTTC	CASSLVALAAYEQYF
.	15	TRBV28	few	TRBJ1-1	TGTGCCAGCAGTTCGATTATGGGGTTGAACACTGAAGCTTTCTTT	CASSSIMGLNTEAFF
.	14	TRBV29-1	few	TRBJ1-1	TGCAGCTCTAAGGGAGGCAGGGGGAACACTGAAGCTTTCTTT	CSSKGGRGNTEAFF
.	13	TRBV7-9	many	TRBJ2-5	TGTGCCAGCAGCTTAAATGAGCAAGAGACCCAGTACTTC	CASSLNEQETQYF
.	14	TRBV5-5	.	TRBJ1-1	TGTGCCAGCAGCGCCGGGACTTCGAACACTGAAGCTTTCTTT	CASSAGTSNTEAFF
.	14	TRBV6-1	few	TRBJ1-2	TGTGCCAGCAGTCAGGGGCGGGGGGCCTATGGCTACACCTTC	CASSQGRGAYGYTF
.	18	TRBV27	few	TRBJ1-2	TGTGCCAGCAGTGACGGGGGTGTTCGTTTTGAGAGTAACTATGGCTACACCTTC	CASSDGGVRFESNYGYTF
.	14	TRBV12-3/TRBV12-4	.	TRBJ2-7	TGTGCCAGCACCGCAGCGGAGATCTTACGTGAGCAGTACTTC	CASTAAEILREQYF
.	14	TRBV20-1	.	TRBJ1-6	TGCAGTGCTATCTCACGGGGGGATAATTCACCCCTCCACTTT	CSAISRGDNSPLHF
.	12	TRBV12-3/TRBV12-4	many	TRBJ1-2	TGTGCCAGCAGTTACGCCACAAAAGGCTACACCTTC	CASSYATKGYTF
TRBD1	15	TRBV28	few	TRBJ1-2	TGTGCCAGCAGCTTAGGGACAGGGCCGTACTATGGCTACACCTTC	CASSLGTGPYYGYTF
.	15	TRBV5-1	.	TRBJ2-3	TGCGCCAGCAGCTTGCAGGATGGGGGCACAGATACGCAGTATTTT	CASSLQDGGTDTQYF
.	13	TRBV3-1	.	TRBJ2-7	TGTGCCAGCAGCCAAACCCAAGGGTACGAGCAGTACTTC	CASSQTQGYEQYF
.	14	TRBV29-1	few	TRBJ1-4	TGCAGCGTTGCCACGACATATTCCAATGAAAAACTGTTTTTT	CSVATTYSNEKLFF
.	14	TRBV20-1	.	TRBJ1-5	TGCAGTGTGAATCAGGGTATGAGCAATCAGCCCCAGCATTTT	CSVNQGMSNQPQHF
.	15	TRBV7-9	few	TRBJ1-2	TGTGCCAGCAGCTTACAGGCCGGGGCCCGGCGTGGCTACACCTTC	CASSLQAGARRGYTF
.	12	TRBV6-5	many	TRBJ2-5	TGTGCCAGCATTTCATCCCAAGAGACCCAGTACTTC	CASISSQETQYF
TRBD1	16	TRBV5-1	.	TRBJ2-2	TGCGCCAGCAGCGATCCGGGACAGGGTCTGGCCGGGGAGCTGTTTTTT	CASSDPGQGLAGELFF
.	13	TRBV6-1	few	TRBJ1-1	TGTGCCAGCAGTGAGGTTCGGGGAACTGAAGCTTTCTTT	CASSEVRGTEAFF
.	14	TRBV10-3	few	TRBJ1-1	TGTGCCTCCCGAGATTCGGGCCCGAACACTGAAGCTTTCTTT	CASRDSGPNTEAFF
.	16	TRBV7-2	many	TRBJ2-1	TGTGCCAGCAGCCGTTCCTCAGCTAGCTCCTACAATGAGCAGTTCTTC	CASSRSSASSYNEQFF
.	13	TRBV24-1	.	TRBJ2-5	TGTGCCACCAGTGATACAGGGTTTGCGACCCAGTACTTC	CATSDTGFATQYF
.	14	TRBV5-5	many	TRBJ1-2	TGTGCCAGCAGCTCGCAGCCCGGGGAATATGGCTACACCTTC	CASSSQPGEYGYTF
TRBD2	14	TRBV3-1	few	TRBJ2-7	TGTGCCAGCAGTCTTCTAGCGGGAACTTACGAGCAGTACTTC	CASSLLAGTYEQYF
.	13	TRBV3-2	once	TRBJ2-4	TGTGCCAGCAGCTCAGGACCAGGGGACATTCAGTACTTC	CASSSGPGDIQYF
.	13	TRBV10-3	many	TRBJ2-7	TGTGCCATCAGTGAATTAGGGGTCCACGAGCAGTACTTC	CAISELGVHEQYF
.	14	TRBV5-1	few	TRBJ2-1	TGCGCCAGCAGCTTGGTGCCAGGGAACAATGAGCAGTTCTTC	CASSLVPGNNEQFF
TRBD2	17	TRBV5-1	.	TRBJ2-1	TGCGCCAGCAGCACTGGACTAGCGGGAGGCCCGTCCAATAAGCAGTTCTTC	CASSTGLAGGPSNKQFF
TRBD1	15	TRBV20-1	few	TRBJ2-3	TGCAGTGCTTTCCCCCCGGACAGGGGAGCCGATACGCAGTATTTT	CSAFPPDRGADTQYF
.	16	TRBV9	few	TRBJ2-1	TGTGCCAGCAGCCCCACAGACACGAAGATATACAATGAGCAGTTCTTC	CASSPTDTKIYNEQFF
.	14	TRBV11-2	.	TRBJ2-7	TGTGCCAGCAGTAGGGATCTCGGTGGTAACGAGCAGTACTTC	CASSRDLGGNEQYF
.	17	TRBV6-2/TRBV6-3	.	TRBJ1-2	TGTGCCAGCAGTTACCTAAATCCACGGGAGACTAACTATGGCTACACCTTC	CASSYLNPRETNYGYTF
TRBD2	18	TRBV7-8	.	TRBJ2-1	TGTGCCAGCAGCTTAGCCGCCGTACTAGCGGGAGTTACCAATGAGCAGTTCTTC	CASSLAAVLAGVTNEQFF
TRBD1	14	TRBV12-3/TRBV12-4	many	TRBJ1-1	TGCGCCAGCAGCTTGCGGCAGGGGGGCACTGAAGCTTTCTTT	CASSLRQGGTEAFF
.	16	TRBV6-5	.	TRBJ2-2	TGTGCCAGCAGTTACTCGAACGGGTTGAGGACCGGGGAGCTGTTTTTT	CASSYSNGLRTGELFF
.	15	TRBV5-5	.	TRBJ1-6	TGTGCCAGCAGCTTAAAAGGGAACGTTGATTCACCCCTCCACTTT	CASSLKGNVDSPLHF
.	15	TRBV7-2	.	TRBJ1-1	TGTGCCAGCAGCTTACCACAGGGCCCTAACACTGAAGCTTTCTTT	CASSLPQGPNTEAFF
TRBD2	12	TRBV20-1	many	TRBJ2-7	TGCAGTGCTAAGCGGGGCTCGAGCGAGCAGTACTTC	CSAKRGSSEQYF
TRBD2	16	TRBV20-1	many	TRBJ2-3	TGCAGTGCTGTGAGGGGGACTAGCGGGAGGGCCAATACGCAGTATTTT	CSAVRGTSGRANTQYF
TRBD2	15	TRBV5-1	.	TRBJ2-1	TGCGCCAGCAGCTTTAGCGGGGGGCGGTACAATGAGCAGTTCTTC	CASSFSGGRYNEQFF
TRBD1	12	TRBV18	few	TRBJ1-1	TGTGCCAGCTCAAGAGACAGGGTGGAAGCTTTCTTT	CASSRDRVEAFF